These T cell receptor beta chains were read from a single sample in a study of blood T cell repertoires in COVID-19. Clones were read by immunoSEQ multiplex PCR, and TCRdb kept only the in-frame ones, dropping some. The sample shows hundreds of thousands of clones, more than 80% of them seen only once. The specimen was peripheral blood. The source is a woman aged 30 to 39 with COVID-19, enrolled during active disease. CDR3s include the opening cysteine and the closing phenylalanine or tryptophan. Each record gives: J gene, D gene, clone size, V gene, CDR3 protein, CDR3 DNA. The D gene is left open where the match is weak. The size entry is marked missing in some rows and otherwise reads once, few, many or a size class.

j_call: TRBJ2-7; d_call: NA; clone_size: NA; v_call: TRBV9; cdr3_aa: CASSEGRADEQYF; cdr3_nt: TGTGCCAGCAGCGAAGGCAGGGCGGACGAGCAGTACTTC
j_call: TRBJ1-2; d_call: NA; clone_size: NA; v_call: TRBV4-3; cdr3_aa: CASSQESDRLYGYTF; cdr3_nt: TGCGCCAGCAGCCAAGAATCCGACAGACTCTATGGCTACACCTTC
j_call: TRBJ2-1; d_call: TRBD2; clone_size: NA; v_call: TRBV7-2; cdr3_aa: CASSLGIAGGFNNEQFF; cdr3_nt: TGTGCCAGCAGCTTAGGGATAGCGGGGGGGTTCAACAATGAGCAGTTCTTC
j_call: TRBJ1-2; d_call: NA; clone_size: NA; v_call: TRBV5-6; cdr3_aa: CASSSGFHYGYTF; cdr3_nt: TGTGCCAGCAGTTCGGGATTCCACTATGGCTACACCTTC
j_call: TRBJ2-7; d_call: TRBD1; clone_size: NA; v_call: TRBV25-1; cdr3_aa: CASSYQTGASSYEQYF; cdr3_nt: TGTGCCAGCAGCTACCAGACAGGGGCCAGCTCCTACGAGCAGTACTTC
j_call: TRBJ2-1; d_call: NA; clone_size: NA; v_call: TRBV4-1; cdr3_aa: CASSQDGAPGREQFF; cdr3_nt: TGCGCCAGCAGCCAAGATGGGGCCCCAGGGCGGGAGCAGTTCTTC
j_call: TRBJ1-1; d_call: TRBD1; clone_size: few; v_call: TRBV5-5; cdr3_aa: CASSLLWRDRASEAFF; cdr3_nt: TGTGCCAGCAGCTTGTTATGGCGGGACAGGGCCTCTGAAGCTTTCTTT
j_call: TRBJ2-2; d_call: TRBD2; clone_size: NA; v_call: TRBV4-3; cdr3_aa: CASSQGGGNTGELFF; cdr3_nt: TGCGCCAGCAGCCAAGGGGGGGGAAACACCGGGGAGCTGTTTTTT
j_call: TRBJ2-7; d_call: NA; clone_size: NA; v_call: TRBV7-9; cdr3_aa: CASSEGDVRSYEQYF; cdr3_nt: TGTGCCAGCAGCGAAGGAGACGTACGCTCCTACGAGCAGTACTTC
j_call: TRBJ2-1; d_call: NA; clone_size: NA; v_call: TRBV5-1; cdr3_aa: CASSWGVLGGEPYNEQFF; cdr3_nt: TGCGCCAGCAGCTGGGGGGTATTAGGCGGGGAGCCCTACAATGAGCAGTTCTTC
j_call: TRBJ2-7; d_call: TRBD2; clone_size: NA; v_call: TRBV30; cdr3_aa: CAWSPGLAYEQYF; cdr3_nt: TGTGCCTGGAGTCCGGGACTAGCCTACGAGCAGTACTTC
j_call: TRBJ1-1; d_call: TRBD1; clone_size: NA; v_call: TRBV5-5; cdr3_aa: CASSLGDRAYGDTEAFF; cdr3_nt: TGTGCCAGCAGCTTGGGGGACAGGGCCTATGGCGACACTGAAGCTTTCTTT
j_call: TRBJ1-1; d_call: NA; clone_size: NA; v_call: TRBV5-4; cdr3_aa: CASRRAGNTEAFF; cdr3_nt: TGTGCCAGCAGGCGGGCCGGGAACACTGAAGCTTTCTTT
j_call: TRBJ1-1; d_call: NA; clone_size: NA; v_call: TRBV6-1; cdr3_aa: CASSEEGKIEAFF; cdr3_nt: TGTGCCAGCAGTGAAGAGGGGAAAATTGAAGCTTTCTTT
j_call: TRBJ2-7; d_call: TRBD1; clone_size: NA; v_call: TRBV9; cdr3_aa: CASSPPGQGAGSYEQYF; cdr3_nt: TGTGCCAGCAGCCCGCCGGGACAGGGGGCAGGGTCCTACGAGCAGTACTTC
j_call: TRBJ1-4; d_call: NA; clone_size: NA; v_call: TRBV3-1/TRBV3-2; cdr3_aa: CASSHQNEKLFF; cdr3_nt: TGTGCCAGCAGCCATCAGAATGAAAAACTGTTTTTT
j_call: TRBJ1-4; d_call: TRBD1; clone_size: NA; v_call: TRBV3-1/TRBV3-2; cdr3_aa: CASSQSTGGAEKLFF; cdr3_nt: TGTGCCAGCAGCCAATCTACAGGGGGCGCGGAAAAACTGTTTTTT
j_call: TRBJ2-7; d_call: NA; clone_size: NA; v_call: TRBV4-3; cdr3_aa: CASSQDYRSQEQYF; cdr3_nt: TGCGCCAGCAGCCAAGATTACAGGAGTCAGGAGCAGTACTTC
j_call: TRBJ2-3; d_call: TRBD2; clone_size: NA; v_call: TRBV24-1; cdr3_aa: CATSDFLPSGGINTQYF; cdr3_nt: TGTGCCACCAGTGATTTTCTTCCTAGCGGGGGAATAAATACGCAGTATTTT
j_call: TRBJ1-5; d_call: TRBD1; clone_size: NA; v_call: TRBV5-4; cdr3_aa: CASSTKTGGANQPQHF; cdr3_nt: TGTGCCAGCAGCACTAAGACAGGGGGCGCCAATCAGCCCCAGCATTTT
j_call: TRBJ2-7; d_call: NA; clone_size: few; v_call: TRBV5-1; cdr3_aa: CASSLVGGTYEQYF; cdr3_nt: TGCGCCAGCAGCCTGGTTGGCGGTACCTACGAGCAGTACTTC
j_call: TRBJ2-3; d_call: TRBD2; clone_size: NA; v_call: TRBV5-1; cdr3_aa: CASSPDGSGGGDTQYF; cdr3_nt: TGCGCCAGCAGCCCCGATGGGAGCGGGGGCGGGGATACGCAGTATTTT
j_call: TRBJ1-2; d_call: TRBD1; clone_size: NA; v_call: TRBV19; cdr3_aa: CASSARDRTYGYTF; cdr3_nt: TGTGCCAGTAGTGCAAGGGACAGGACCTATGGCTACACCTTC
j_call: TRBJ1-2; d_call: NA; clone_size: NA; v_call: TRBV23-1; cdr3_aa: CARSGPGFIYGYTF; cdr3_nt: TGCGCCAGATCAGGGCCAGGTTTTATCTATGGCTACACCTTC
j_call: TRBJ2-7; d_call: NA; clone_size: NA; v_call: TRBV4-3; cdr3_aa: CASSQEGGRYEQYF; cdr3_nt: TGCGCCAGCAGCCAAGAGGGGGGGCGCTACGAGCAGTACTTC
j_call: TRBJ2-3; d_call: NA; clone_size: NA; v_call: TRBV4-3; cdr3_aa: CASSQGPSRTDGTDTQYF; cdr3_nt: TGCGCCAGCAGCCAAGGTCCCAGCCGGACTGACGGCACAGATACGCAGTATTTT
j_call: TRBJ1-5; d_call: NA; clone_size: NA; v_call: TRBV24-1; cdr3_aa: CATSDRTVSNQPQHF; cdr3_nt: TGTGCCACCAGTGACAGGACAGTTAGCAATCAGCCCCAGCATTTT
j_call: TRBJ1-5; d_call: NA; clone_size: once; v_call: TRBV12-3/TRBV12-4; cdr3_aa: CASSYSQLQPQHF; cdr3_nt: TGTGCCAGCAGTTACAGTCAGCTTCAGCCCCAGCATTTT
j_call: TRBJ2-3; d_call: TRBD1; clone_size: once; v_call: TRBV6-6; cdr3_aa: CASSSRGRDTQYF; cdr3_nt: TGTGCCAGCAGTTCCAGGGGGCGAGATACGCAGTATTTT
j_call: TRBJ1-1; d_call: NA; clone_size: NA; v_call: TRBV29-1; cdr3_aa: CSVEEGENTEAFF; cdr3_nt: TGCAGCGTTGAAGAGGGCGAGAACACTGAAGCTTTCTTT
j_call: TRBJ1-2; d_call: NA; clone_size: NA; v_call: TRBV6-1; cdr3_aa: CASSEANYGYTF; cdr3_nt: TGTGCCAGCAGTGAGGCAAACTATGGCTACACCTTC
j_call: TRBJ2-7; d_call: TRBD1; clone_size: NA; v_call: TRBV19; cdr3_aa: CASSIGTGVSYEQYF; cdr3_nt: TGTGCCAGTAGCATCGGGACAGGCGTCTCCTACGAGCAGTACTTC